These 10 T cell receptor beta chains originate from one sample sequenced in a study of control samples from healthy donors and cancer patients. Profiled with immunoSEQ multiplex PCR; TCRdb holds only in-frame clones, not every one. The top ten hold more than 13% of the sample, which has over 120,000 clones, around 94% seen once. Source material: PBMCs. These receptor sequences come from a man in his 60s with colorectal cancer.

J is TRBJ2-2 and V is TRBV7-9; perhaps TRBD2 as D (6 bases). This CDR3 region has 14 residues. CDR1 SEHNR and CDR2 FQNEAQ come from the germline V gene (reference sequence). V lost 3 bases and J lost 6, with 11 bases in between. The CDR3 spells CASSFSRDSGELFF. The CDR3 region has the DNA TGTGCCAGCAGCTTCTCCAGGGACTCCGGGGAGCTGTTTTTT.

This chain uses TRBV10-3 with TRBJ2-2; perhaps TRBD1 as D (7 bases). The CDR3 loop spans 14 amino acids. Germline V gives CDR1 ENHRY, CDR2 SYGVKD. Trimming cost V 8 bases and J 6 bases, with 16 bases left between them. The chain's CDR3 is CAIPMPGGPGELFF. CDR3 nucleotides: TGTGCCATCCCCATGCCAGGGGGGCCCGGGGAGCTGTTTTTT.

V gene TRBV6-6 combines with J gene TRBJ2-3, with 7 bases that match TRBD1. The J segment lost 0 bases and the V segment lost 5 bases, leaving 11 bases of the junction unmatched. CDR3 length equals 17 residues. Per the germline V gene, CDR1 is MNHNY and CDR2 is SVGAGI (reference sequence). CDR3 DNA sequence: TGTGCCAGCAGTCGTCAGCCTACAGGGGCGAGCACAGATACGCAGTATTTT. Its protein product is CASSRQPTGASTDTQYF.

This CDR3 reads CASSPASGGINEQFF. CDR3 bases: TGCGCCAGCAGCCCAGCTAGCGGGGGGATCAATGAGCAGTTCTTC. The chain has TRBV5-1 and TRBJ2-1; 11 bases align to TRBD2. This CDR3 has 15 amino acids. Germline assignment: CDR1 SGHRS and CDR2 YFSETQ. With V trimmed by 4 bases and J by 6 bases, 6 bases remained unmatched.

J is TRBJ1-5 and V is TRBV6-2 or TRBV6-3, with TRBD1 identical over 8 bases. V gave up 5 bases and J gave up 3 bases; unmatched junction bases: 3. Germline V gives CDR1 MNHEY, CDR2 SVGEGT. This CDR3 contains 14 residues. The CDR3 region has the DNA TGTGCCAGCAGTAGGACAGGGTCCAATCAGCCCCAGCATTTT. The encoded protein is CASSRTGSNQPQHF.

The V gene is TRBV18, the J gene TRBJ2-4; D perhaps matches TRBD2 (6 bases). The CDR3 is 15 residues long. The germline V gene has CDR1 KGHSH and CDR2 LQKENI. Trimming shortened V by 0 bases and J by 0 bases, and 6 bases separated the two germline ends. CDR3 DNA sequence: TGTGCCAGCTCACCACCGGGACTAGCCAAAAACATTCAGTACTTC. This encodes CASSPPGLAKNIQYF.

The chain recombines TRBV5-1 with TRBJ2-5, with D unresolved. This CDR3 has 15 residues. V was clipped by 0 bases and J by 1 base, with 10 bases between them. Germline assignment: CDR1 SGHRS and CDR2 YFSETQ. DNA of the CDR3: TGCGCCAGCAGCTTGGCCACGGCAGCCCAAGAGACCCAGTACTTC. It yields the protein CASSLATAAQETQYF.

The rearrangement joins TRBV10-3 to TRBJ1-1, with 7 nucleotides matching TRBD1. The CDR3 runs to 19 residues. Trimming cost V 3 bases and J 7 bases; bases outside gene matches: 23. CDR1 and CDR2 from the germline V gene are ENHRY and SYGVKD. As DNA, the CDR3 is TGTGCCATCAGTGACGACACGCCGGGACAGAAGGGGAAGAGGGATGAAGCTTTCTTT. Translation gives CAISDDTPGQKGKRDEAFF.

The chain links TRBV6-5 to TRBJ1-1, with 10 bases lining up with TRBD1. CDR1 is MNHEY and CDR2 is SVGAGI in the germline V gene. CDR3 size: 15 residues. V lost 6 bases, J lost 0 bases, and 4 bases stayed unmatched. The CDR3 bases are TGTGCCAGCAGGCGGGACAGGGGACTGAACACTGAAGCTTTCTTT. This sequence encodes CASRRDRGLNTEAFF.

This chain links TRBV19 with TRBJ1-2; D may be TRBD1 (5 bases). The CDR3 covers 12 residues. V was cut by 2 bases and J by 6 bases, with 7 bases left in between. CDR1 and CDR2 from the germline V gene are LNHDA and SQIVND (reference sequence). The CDR3, as DNA: TGTGCCAGTAGTATACCGGGGCATGGCTACACCTTC. Translated, it gives CASSIPGHGYTF.